This TCR beta chain is drawn from a study of control samples from healthy donors and cancer patients. Unmatched junction bases numbered 12, after V lost 10 bases and J lost 2 bases. CDR1 and CDR2 from the germline V gene are ENHRY and SYGVKD. The CDR3 spans 15 residues. Sequencing used immunoSEQ multiplex PCR; TCRdb keeps in-frame clones, though not all of them. Of fewer than 200,000 clones listed, more than 80% are singletons. The sample was blood. This TCR was sampled from a man aged 25-45 years in good health. This chain uses TRBV10-3 with TRBJ2-5; 8 bases agree with TRBD1. The CDR3: CATAPTRTGQETQYF. For the CDR3, the DNA is TGTGCCACCGCTCCCACCCGGACAGGGCAAGAGACCCAGTACTTC.